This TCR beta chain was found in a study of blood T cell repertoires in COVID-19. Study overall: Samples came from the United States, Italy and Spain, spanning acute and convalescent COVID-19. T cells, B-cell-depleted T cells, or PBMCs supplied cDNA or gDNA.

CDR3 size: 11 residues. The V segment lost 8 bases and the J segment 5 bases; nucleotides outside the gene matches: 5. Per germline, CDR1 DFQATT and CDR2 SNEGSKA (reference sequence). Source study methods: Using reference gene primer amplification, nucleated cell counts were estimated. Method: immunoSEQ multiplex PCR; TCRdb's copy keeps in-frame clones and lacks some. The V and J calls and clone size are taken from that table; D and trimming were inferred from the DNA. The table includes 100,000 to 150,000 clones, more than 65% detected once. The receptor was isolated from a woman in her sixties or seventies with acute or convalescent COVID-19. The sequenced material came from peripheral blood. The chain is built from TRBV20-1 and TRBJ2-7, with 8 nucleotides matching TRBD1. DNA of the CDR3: TGCAGTTTCAACAGGGGGAACGAGCAGTACTTC. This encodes CSFNRGNEQYF.